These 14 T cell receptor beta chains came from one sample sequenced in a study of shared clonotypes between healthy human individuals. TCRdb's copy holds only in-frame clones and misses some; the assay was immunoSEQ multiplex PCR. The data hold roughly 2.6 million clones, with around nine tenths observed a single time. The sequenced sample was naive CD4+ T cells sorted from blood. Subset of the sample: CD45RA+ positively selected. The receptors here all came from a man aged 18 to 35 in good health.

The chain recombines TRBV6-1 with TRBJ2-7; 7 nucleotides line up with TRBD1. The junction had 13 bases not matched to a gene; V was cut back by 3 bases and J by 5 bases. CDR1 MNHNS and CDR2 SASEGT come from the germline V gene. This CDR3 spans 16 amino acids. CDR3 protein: CASSDKTGVFVNEQYF. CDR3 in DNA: TGTGCCAGCAGTGATAAAACAGGGGTTTTTGTTAACGAGCAGTACTTC.

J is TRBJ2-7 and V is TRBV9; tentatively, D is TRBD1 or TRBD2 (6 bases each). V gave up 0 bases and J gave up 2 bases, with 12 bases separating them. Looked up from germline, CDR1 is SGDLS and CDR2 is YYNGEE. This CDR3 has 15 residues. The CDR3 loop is CASSVGGASAYEQYF. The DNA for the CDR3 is TGTGCCAGCAGCGTAGGGGGGGCATCTGCCTACGAGCAGTACTTC.

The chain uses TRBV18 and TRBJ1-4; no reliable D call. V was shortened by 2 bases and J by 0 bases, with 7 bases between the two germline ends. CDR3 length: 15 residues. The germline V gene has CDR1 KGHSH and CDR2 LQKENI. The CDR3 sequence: CASSPGIATNEKLFF. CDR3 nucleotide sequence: TGTGCCAGCTCACCAGGAATTGCAACTAATGAAAAACTGTTTTTT.

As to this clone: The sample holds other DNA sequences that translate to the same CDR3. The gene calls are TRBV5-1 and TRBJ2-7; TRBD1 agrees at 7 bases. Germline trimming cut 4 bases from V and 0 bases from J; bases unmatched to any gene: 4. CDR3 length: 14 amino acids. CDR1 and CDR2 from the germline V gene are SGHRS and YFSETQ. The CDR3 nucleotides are TGCGCCAGCAGCCTGACAGGGAACTCCTACGAGCAGTACTTC. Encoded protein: CASSLTGNSYEQYF.

The CDR3 reads CASSWGKTAQDTQYF. CDR3 DNA: TGTGCCAGCAGTTGGGGGAAGACGGCCCAAGATACGCAGTATTTT. The chain combines TRBV27 with TRBJ2-3; D is tentatively TRBD1 or TRBD2 (5 bases each). Germline assignment: CDR1 MNHEY and CDR2 SMNVEV (reference sequence). This CDR3 spans 15 amino acids. Trimming shortened V by 4 bases and J by 5 bases, and 16 bases separated the two germline ends.

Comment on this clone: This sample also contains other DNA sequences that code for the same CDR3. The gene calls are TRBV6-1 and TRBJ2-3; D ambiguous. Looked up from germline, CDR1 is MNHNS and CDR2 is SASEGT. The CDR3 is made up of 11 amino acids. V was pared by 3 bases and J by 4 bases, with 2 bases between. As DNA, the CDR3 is TGTGCCAGCAGTGAGTCAGATACGCAGTATTTT. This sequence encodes CASSESDTQYF.

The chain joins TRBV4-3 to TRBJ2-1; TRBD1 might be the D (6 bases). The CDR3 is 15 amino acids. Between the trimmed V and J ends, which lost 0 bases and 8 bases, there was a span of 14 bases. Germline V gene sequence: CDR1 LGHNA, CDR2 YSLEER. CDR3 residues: CASSQERGTRYEQFF. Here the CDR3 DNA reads TGCGCCAGCAGCCAAGAGAGGGGGACCAGGTATGAGCAGTTCTTC.

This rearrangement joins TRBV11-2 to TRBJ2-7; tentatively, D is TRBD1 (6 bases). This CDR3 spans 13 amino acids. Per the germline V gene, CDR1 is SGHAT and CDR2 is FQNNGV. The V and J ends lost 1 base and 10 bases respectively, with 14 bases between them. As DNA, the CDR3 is TGTGCCAGCAGCTTAGTTCGGGACAACAAACAGTACTTC. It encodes CASSLVRDNKQYF.

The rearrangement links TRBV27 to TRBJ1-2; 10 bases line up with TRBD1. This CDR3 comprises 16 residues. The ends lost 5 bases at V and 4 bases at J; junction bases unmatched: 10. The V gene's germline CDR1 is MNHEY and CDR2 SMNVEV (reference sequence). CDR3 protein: CASSAQPGQGLYGYTF. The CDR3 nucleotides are TGTGCCAGCAGTGCGCAGCCGGGACAGGGGCTCTATGGCTACACCTTC.

The chain's CDR3 is CASSYSSLAKNIQYF. The CDR3 coding sequence is TGTGCCAGCAGTTACTCCAGCTTAGCCAAAAACATTCAGTACTTC. The rearrangement uses TRBV6-5 and TRBJ2-4; D not certain. From germline, CDR1 is MNHEY and CDR2 SVGAGI. This CDR3 has 15 amino acids. V was pared by 0 bases and J by 0 bases, with 6 bases between.

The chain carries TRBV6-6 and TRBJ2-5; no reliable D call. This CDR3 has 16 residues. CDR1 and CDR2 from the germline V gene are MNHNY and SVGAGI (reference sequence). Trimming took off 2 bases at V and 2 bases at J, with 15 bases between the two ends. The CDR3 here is CASSYPTERRQETQYF. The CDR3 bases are TGTGCCAGCAGTTACCCCACTGAAAGAAGGCAAGAGACCCAGTACTTC.

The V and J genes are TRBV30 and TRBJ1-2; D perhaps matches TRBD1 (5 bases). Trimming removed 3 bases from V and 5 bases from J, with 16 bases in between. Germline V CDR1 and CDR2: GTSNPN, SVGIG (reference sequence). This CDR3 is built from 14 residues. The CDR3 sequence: CAWRTWGLQYGYTF. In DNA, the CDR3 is TGTGCCTGGAGAACCTGGGGACTTCAGTATGGCTACACCTTC.

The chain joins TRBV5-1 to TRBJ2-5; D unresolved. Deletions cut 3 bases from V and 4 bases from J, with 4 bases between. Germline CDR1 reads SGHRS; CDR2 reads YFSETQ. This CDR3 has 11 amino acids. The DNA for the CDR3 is TGCGCCAGCAGCTCCTCAGAGACCCAGTACTTC. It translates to CASSSSETQYF. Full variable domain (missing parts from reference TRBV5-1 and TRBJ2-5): KAGVTQTPRYLIKTRGQQVTLSCSPISGHRSVSWYQQTPGQGLQFLFEYFSETQRNKGNFPGRFSGRQFSNSRSEMNVSTLELGDSALYLCASSSSETQYFGPGTRLLVL.

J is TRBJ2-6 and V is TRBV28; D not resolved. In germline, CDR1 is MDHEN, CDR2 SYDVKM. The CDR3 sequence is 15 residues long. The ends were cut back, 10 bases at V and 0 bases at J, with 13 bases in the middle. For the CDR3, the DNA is TGTGCCATCAAAACATCAGGCTCTGGGGCCAACGTCCTGACTTTC. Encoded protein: CAIKTSGSGANVLTF.